This TCR beta chain was found in a study of blood T cell repertoires in COVID-19. Data came from immunoSEQ multiplex PCR; TCRdb stores just in-frame clones and leaves some out. The sample records almost 400,000 clones, more than 75% being singletons. Trimming took 5 bases from V and 0 from J, leaving 7 bases between them. The CDR3 runs to 14 residues. The germline V gene encodes CDR1 MNHEY and CDR2 SMNVEV (reference sequence). Sequencing input: PBMCs or T cells enriched from blood (not recorded which). This chain joins TRBV27 and TRBJ1-4; no firm D call. The clonotype was recovered from a young woman with acute COVID-19. The CDR3 sequence: CASSQEATNEKLFF. The CDR3 DNA reads as TGTGCCAGCAGTCAAGAGGCAACTAATGAAAAACTGTTTTTT. Together with reference TRBV27 and TRBJ1-4, the CDR3 gives the full variable domain: EAQVTQNPRYLITVTGKKLTVTCSQNMNHEYMSWYRQDPGLGLRQIYYSMNVEVTDKGDVPEGYKVSRKEKRNFPLILESPSPNQTSLYFCASSQEATNEKLFFGSGTQLSVL.